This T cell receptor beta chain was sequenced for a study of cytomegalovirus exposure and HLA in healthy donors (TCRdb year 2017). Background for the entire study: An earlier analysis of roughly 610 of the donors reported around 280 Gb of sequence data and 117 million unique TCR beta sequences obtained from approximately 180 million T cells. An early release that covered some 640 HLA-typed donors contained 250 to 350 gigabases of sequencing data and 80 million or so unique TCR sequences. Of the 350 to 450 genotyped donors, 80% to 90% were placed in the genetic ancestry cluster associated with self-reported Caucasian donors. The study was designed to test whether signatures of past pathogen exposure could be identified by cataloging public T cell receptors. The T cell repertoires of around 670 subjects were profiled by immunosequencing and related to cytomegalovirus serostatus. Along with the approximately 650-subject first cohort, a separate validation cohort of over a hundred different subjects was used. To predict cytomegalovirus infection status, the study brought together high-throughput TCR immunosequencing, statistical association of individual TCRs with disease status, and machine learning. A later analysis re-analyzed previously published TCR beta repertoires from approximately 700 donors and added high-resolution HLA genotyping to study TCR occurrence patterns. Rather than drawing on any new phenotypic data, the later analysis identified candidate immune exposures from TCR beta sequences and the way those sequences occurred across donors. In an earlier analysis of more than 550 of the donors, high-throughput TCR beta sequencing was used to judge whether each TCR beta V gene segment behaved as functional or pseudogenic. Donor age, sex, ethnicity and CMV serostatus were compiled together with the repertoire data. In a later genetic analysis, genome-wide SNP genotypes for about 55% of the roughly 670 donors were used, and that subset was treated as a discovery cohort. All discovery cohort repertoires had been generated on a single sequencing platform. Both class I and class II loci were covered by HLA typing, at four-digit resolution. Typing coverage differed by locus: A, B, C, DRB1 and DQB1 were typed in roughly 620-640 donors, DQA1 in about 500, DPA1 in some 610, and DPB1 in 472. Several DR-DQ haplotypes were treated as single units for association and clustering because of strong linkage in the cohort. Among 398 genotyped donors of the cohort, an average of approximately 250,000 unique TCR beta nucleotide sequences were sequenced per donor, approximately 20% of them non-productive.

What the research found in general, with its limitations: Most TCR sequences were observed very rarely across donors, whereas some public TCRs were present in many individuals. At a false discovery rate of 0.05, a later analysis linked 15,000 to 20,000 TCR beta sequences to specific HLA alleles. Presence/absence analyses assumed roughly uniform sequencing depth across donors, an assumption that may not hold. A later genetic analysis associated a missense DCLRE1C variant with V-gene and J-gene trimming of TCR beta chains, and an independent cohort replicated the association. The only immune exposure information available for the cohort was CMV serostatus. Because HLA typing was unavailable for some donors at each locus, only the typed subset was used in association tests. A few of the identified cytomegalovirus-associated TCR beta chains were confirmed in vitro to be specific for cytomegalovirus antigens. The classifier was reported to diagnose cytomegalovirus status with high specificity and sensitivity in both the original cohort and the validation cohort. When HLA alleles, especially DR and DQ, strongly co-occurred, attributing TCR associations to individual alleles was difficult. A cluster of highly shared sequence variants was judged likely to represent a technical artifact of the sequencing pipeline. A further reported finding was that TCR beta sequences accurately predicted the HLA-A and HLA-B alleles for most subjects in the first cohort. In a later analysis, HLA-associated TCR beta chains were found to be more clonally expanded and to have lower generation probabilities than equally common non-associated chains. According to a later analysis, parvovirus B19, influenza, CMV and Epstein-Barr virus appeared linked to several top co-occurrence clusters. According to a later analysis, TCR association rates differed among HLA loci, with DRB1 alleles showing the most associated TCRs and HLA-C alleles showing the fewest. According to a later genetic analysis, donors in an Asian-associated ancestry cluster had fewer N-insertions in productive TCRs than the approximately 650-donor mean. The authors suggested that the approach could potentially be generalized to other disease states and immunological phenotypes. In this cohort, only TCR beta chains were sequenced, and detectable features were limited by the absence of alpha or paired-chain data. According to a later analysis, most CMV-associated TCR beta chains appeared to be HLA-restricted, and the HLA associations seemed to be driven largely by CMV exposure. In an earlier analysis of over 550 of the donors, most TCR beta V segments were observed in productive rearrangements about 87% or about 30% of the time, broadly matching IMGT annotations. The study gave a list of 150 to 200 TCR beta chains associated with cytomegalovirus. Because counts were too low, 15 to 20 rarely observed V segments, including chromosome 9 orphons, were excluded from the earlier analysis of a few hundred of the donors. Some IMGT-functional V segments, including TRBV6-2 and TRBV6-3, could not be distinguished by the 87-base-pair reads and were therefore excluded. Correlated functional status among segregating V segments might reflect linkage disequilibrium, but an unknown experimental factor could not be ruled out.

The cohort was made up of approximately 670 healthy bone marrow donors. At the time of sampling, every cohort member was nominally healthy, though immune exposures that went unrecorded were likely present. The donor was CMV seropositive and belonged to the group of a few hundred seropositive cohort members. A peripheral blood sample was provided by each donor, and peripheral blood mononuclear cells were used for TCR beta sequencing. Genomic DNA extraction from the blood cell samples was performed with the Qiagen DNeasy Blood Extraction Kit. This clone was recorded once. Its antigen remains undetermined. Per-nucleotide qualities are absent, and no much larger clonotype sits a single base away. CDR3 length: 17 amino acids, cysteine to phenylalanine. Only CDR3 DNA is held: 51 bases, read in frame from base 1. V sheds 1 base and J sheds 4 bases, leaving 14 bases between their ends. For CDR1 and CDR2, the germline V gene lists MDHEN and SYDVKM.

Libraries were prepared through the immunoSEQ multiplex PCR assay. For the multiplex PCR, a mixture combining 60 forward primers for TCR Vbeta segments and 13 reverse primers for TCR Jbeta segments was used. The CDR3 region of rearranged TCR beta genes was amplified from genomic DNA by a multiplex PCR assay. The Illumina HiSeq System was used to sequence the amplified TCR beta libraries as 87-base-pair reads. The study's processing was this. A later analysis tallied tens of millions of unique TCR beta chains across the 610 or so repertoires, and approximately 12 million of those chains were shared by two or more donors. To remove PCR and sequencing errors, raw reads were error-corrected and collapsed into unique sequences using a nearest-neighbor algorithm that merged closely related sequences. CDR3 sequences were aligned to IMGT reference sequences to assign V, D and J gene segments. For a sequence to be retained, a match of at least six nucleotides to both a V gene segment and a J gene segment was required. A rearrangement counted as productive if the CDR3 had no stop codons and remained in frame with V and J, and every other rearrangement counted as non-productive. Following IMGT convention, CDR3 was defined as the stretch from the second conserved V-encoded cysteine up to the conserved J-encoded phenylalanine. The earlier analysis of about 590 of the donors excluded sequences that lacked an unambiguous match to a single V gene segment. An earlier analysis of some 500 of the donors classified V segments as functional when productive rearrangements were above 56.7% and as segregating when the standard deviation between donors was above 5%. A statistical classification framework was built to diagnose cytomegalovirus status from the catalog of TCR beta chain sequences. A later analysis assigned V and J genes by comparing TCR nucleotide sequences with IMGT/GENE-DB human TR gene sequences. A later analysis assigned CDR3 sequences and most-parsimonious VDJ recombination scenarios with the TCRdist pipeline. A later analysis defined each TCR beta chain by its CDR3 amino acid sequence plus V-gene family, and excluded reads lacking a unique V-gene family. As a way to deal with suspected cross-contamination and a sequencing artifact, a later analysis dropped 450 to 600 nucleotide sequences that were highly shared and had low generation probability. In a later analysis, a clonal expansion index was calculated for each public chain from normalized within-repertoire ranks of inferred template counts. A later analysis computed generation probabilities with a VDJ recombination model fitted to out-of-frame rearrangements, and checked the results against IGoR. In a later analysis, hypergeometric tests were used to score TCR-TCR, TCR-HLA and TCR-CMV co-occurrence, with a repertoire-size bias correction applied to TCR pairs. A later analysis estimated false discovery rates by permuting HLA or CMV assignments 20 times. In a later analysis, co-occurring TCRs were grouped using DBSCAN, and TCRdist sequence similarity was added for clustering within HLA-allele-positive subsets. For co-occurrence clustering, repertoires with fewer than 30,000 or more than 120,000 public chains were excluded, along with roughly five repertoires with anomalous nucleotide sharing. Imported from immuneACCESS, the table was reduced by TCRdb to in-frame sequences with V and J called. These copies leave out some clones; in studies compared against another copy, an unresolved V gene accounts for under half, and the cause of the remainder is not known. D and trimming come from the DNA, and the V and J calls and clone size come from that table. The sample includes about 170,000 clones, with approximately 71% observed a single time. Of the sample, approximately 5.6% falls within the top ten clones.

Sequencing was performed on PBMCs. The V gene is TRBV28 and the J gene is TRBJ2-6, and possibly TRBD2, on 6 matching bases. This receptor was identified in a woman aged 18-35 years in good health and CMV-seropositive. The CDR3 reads CASSLYSGGAGANVLTF. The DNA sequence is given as TGTGCCAGCAGTTTATATAGCGGCGGGGCAGGGGCCAACGTCCTGACTTTC.